These 5 T cell receptor beta chains were sequenced from one sample in a study of blood T cells in healthy people across ages. With a J-beta primer mix and a sample-barcoded 5' primer, a second PCR ran about 7 to 12 cycles. TCRdb itself ran the 5' RACE reads through MiXCR, one entry per CDR3 protein. The sample has roughly 1,100,000 distinct CDR3 sequences, 25% seen once. This same sample was also part of a study on T cells of mothers and their children.

Material: blood. These receptors were collected from a girl aged 2 to 10 in good health.

The chain couples TRBV3-1 to TRBJ2-5; perhaps TRBD2 as D (5 bases). The CDR3 runs to 15 residues. With 6 bases removed from V and 2 bases from J, the gap between germline ends came to 16 bases. CDR1 and CDR2 from the germline V gene are LGHDT and YNNKEL (reference sequence). CDR3 in amino acids: CASRPQLEGQETQYF. The DNA of the CDR3 is TGTGCCAGCAGACCCCAACTCGAGGGACAAGAGACCCAGTACTTC.

Notes on this clonotype: A much larger clone lies a single base off, so this may be a read error. The rearrangement uses TRBV20-1 and TRBJ2-5, with 8 positions matching TRBD2. The CDR3 is 17 amino acids. Germline values: CDR1 DFQATT, CDR2 SNEGSKA (reference sequence). The CDR3 DNA reads as TGCAGTGCTAGAGACCCCATGACTAGCGCGGCCTACAATGAGCAGCTCTTC. It yields the protein CSARDPMTSAAYNEQLF.

This clonotype was found a few times. The chain has TRBV5-1 and TRBJ2-2; D is unclear. The CDR3 is 18 residues long. In germline, CDR1 is SGHRS, CDR2 YFSETQ. V was cut by 3 bases and J by 0 bases, with 18 bases left in between. In nucleotides, the CDR3 is TGCGCCAGCAGCTCGCCCCCCATTACTGGGTCGAACACCGGGGAGCTGTTTTTT. Protein product: CASSSPPITGSNTGELFF. The full variable domain, its missing parts supplied by reference TRBV5-1 and TRBJ2-2, is KAGVTQTPRYLIKTRGQQVTLSCSPISGHRSVSWYQQTPGQGLQFLFEYFSETQRNKGNFPGRFSGRQFSNSRSEMNVSTLELGDSALYLCASSSPPITGSNTGELFFGEGSRLTVL.

CDR3 region: CSALLFGSHEQYF. The CDR3 nucleotides read TGCAGTGCCCTGTTGTTTGGTTCCCACGAGCAGTACTTC. The V and J genes are TRBV20-1 and TRBJ2-5; no clear D. The end of the DNA aligns better with TRBJ2-7, so the J call may be wrong. The CDR3 runs 13 residues. From germline, CDR1 is DFQATT and CDR2 SNEGSKA (reference sequence).

This clonotype was seen a single time. The V and J genes are TRBV7-9 and TRBJ1-1, with D maybe TRBD1 (5 bases). CDR1 and CDR2 from the germline V gene are SEHNR and FQNEAQ (reference sequence). This CDR3 is 13 amino acids long. The V gene lost 6 bases and the J gene lost 5 bases, with 13 bases spanning the gap. CDR3 residues: CASSMQGVTEAFF. The DNA of the CDR3 is TGTGCCAGCAGTATGCAGGGTGTAACTGAAGCTTTCTTT.